The source of this T cell receptor (beta chain) is a study of blood T cell repertoires in COVID-19. Original methodology: Counts of nucleated cells, estimated from reference gene primer amplification, were obtained. Sequencing used immunoSEQ multiplex PCR; TCRdb keeps in-frame clones, though not all of them. That table furnishes V, J and clone size, whereas the DNA furnished D and trimming. In the table there are 100,000 to 150,000 clones, over 75% of which are singletons. CDR3 length equals 14 residues. Germline values: CDR1 SGHDT, CDR2 YYEEEE. J lost 8 bases, V lost 1 base, and 3 bases had no gene match.

The chain combines TRBV5-6 with TRBJ2-2; 9 nucleotides match TRBD2. The receptor was isolated from a man over 45 with acute or convalescent COVID-19. The specimen sequenced was peripheral blood. In nucleotides, the CDR3 is TGTGCCAGCAGCTTGTTAGCGGGAGTAGGGGAGCTGTTTTTT. The encoded protein is CASSLLAGVGELFF. Drawing the rest from reference TRBV5-6 and TRBJ2-2, the complete variable domain is DAGVTQSPTHLIKTRGQQVTLRCSPKSGHDTVSWYQQALGQGPQFIFQYYEEEERQRGNFPDRFSGHQFPNYSSELNVNALLLGDSALYLCASSLLAGVGELFFGEGSRLTVL.